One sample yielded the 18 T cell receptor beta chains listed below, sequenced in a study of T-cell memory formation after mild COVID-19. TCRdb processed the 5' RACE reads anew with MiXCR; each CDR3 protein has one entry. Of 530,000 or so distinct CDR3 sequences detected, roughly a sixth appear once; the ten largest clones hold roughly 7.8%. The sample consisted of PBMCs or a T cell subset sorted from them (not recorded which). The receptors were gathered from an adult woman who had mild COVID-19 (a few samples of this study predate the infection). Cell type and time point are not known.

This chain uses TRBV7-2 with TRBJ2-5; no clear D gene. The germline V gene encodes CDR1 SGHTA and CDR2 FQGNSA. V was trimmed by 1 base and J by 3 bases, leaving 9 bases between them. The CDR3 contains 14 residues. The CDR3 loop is CASSLVYSEETQYF. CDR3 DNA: TGTGCCAGCAGCTTAGTGTACAGCGAAGAGACCCAGTACTTC.

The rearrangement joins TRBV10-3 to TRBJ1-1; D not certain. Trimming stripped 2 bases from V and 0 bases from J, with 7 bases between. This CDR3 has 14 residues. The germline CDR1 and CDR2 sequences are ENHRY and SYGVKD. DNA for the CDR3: TGTGCCATCAGTGAGGGCTTTATGAACACTGAAGCTTTCTTT. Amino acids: CAISEGFMNTEAFF.

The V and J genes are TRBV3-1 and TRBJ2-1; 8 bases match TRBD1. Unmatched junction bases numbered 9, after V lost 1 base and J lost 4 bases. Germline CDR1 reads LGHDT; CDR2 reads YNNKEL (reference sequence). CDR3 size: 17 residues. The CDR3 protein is CASSQGSRQGSYNEQFF. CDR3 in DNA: TGTGCCAGCAGCCAAGGTTCGAGACAGGGGTCATACAATGAGCAGTTCTTC.

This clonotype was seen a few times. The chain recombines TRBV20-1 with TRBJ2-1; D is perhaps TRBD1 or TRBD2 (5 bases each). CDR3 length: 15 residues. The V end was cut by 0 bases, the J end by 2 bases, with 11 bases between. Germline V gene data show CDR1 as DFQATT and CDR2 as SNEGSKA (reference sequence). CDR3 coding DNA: TGCAGTGCTAGAGAGGGGACGGGTGCCTACAATGAGCAGTTCTTC. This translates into CSAREGTGAYNEQFF.

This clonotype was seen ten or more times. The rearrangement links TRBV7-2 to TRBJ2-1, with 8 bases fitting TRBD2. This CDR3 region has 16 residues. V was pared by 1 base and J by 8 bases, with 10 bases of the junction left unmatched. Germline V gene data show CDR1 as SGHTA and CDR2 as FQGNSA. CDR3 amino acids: CASSLEGTRSWDEQFF. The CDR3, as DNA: TGTGCCAGCAGCTTAGAAGGGACTAGGAGCTGGGATGAGCAGTTCTTC.

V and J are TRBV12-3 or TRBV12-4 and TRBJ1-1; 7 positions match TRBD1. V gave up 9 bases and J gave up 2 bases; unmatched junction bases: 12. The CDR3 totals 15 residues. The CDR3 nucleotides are TGTGCCAGTACCGGGACAGCATTCGGTAACACTGAAGCTTTCTTT. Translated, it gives CASTGTAFGNTEAFF.

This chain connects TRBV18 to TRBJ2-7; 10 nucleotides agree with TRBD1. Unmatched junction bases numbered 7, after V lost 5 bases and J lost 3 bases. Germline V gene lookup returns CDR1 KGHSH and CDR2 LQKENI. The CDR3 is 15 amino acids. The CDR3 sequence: CASSTRDRGFYEQYF. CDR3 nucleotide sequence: TGTGCCAGCTCAACCCGGGACAGGGGCTTCTACGAGCAGTACTTC.

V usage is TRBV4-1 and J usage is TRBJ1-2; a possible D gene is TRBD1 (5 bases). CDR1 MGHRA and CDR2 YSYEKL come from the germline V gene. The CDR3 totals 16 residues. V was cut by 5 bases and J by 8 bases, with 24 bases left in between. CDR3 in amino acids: CASSETLLDTAGGYTF. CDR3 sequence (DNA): TGCGCCAGCAGCGAAACACTCCTGGACACCGCCGGGGGCTACACCTTC.

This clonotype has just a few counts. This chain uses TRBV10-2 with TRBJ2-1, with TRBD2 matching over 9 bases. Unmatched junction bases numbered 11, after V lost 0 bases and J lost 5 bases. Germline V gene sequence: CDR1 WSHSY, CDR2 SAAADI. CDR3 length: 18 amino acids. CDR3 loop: CASSESALGLAGNNEQFF. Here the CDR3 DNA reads TGCGCCAGCAGTGAGTCGGCCCTAGGGCTAGCGGGAAACAATGAGCAGTTCTTC.

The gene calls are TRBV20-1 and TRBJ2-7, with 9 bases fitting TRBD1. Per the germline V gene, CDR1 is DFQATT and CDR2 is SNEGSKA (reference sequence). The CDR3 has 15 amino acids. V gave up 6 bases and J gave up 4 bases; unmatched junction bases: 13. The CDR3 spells CSARDPGQGEYEQYF. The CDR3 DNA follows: TGCAGTGCCCGGGACCCGGGACAGGGAGAGTACGAGCAGTACTTC.

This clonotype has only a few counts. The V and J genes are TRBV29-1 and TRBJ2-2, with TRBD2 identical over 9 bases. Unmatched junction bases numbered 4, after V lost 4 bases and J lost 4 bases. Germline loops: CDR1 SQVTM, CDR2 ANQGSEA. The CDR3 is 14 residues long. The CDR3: CSVGNSGGTGELFF. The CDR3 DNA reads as TGCAGCGTTGGGAATAGCGGGGGCACCGGGGAGCTGTTTTTT.

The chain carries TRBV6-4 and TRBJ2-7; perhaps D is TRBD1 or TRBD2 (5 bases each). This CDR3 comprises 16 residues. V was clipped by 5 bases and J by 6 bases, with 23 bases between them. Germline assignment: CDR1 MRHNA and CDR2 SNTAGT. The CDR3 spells CASSPRDGQRGSEQYF. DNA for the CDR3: TGTGCCAGCAGTCCCAGGGATGGGCAGAGAGGGAGCGAGCAGTACTTC.

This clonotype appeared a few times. This chain's CDR3 is CASSPSTGGASGNTIYF. The CDR3 DNA follows: TGTGCCAGCAGCCCCTCTACAGGGGGCGCTTCTGGAAACACCATATATTTT. The V and J genes are TRBV7-9 and TRBJ1-3, with 9 bases identical to TRBD1. The germline CDR1 and CDR2 sequences are SEHNR and FQNEAQ (reference sequence). J was trimmed by 1 base and V by 5 bases; bases with no gene match: 9. There are 17 residues in the CDR3. Supplemented by reference TRBV7-9 and TRBJ1-3, the full variable domain reads DTGVSQNPRHKITKRGQNVTFRCDPISEHNRLYWYRQTLGQGPEFLTYFQNEAQLEKSRLLSDRFSAERPKGSFSTLEIQRTEQGDSAMYLCASSPSTGGASGNTIYFGEGSWLTVV.

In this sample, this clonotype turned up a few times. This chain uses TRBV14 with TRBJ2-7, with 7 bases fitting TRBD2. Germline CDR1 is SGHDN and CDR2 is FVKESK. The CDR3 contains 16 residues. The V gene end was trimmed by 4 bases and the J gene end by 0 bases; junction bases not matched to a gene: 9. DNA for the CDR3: TGTGCCAGCAGCCCATTGGGAGCGGGGAGCTCCTACGAGCAGTACTTC. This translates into CASSPLGAGSSYEQYF.

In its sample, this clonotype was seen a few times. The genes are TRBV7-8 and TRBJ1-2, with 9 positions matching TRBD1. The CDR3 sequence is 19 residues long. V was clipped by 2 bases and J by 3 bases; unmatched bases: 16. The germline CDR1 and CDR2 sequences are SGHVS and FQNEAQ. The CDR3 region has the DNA TGTGCCAGCAGCTTACCCTCCCGGGACAGGGAGATGTGGGACTATGGCTACACCTTC. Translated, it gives CASSLPSRDREMWDYGYTF. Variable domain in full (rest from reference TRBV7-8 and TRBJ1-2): GAGVSQSPRYKVAKRGQDVALRCDPISGHVSLFWYQQALGQGPEFLTYFQNEAQLDKSGLPSDRFFAERPEGSVSTLKIQRTQQEDSAVYLCASSLPSRDREMWDYGYTFGSGTRLTVV.

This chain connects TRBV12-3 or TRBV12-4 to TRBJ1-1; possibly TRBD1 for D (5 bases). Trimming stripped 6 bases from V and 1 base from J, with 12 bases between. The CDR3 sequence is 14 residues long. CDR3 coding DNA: TGTGCCAGCAGCGTGGACACCACGAACACTGAAGCTTTCTTT. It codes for CASSVDTTNTEAFF.

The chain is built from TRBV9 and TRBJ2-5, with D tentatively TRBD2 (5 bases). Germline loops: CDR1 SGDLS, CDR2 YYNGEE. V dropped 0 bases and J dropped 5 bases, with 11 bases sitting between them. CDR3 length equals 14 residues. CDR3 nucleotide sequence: TGTGCCAGCAGCGTAGGCCCCTCGGGGGAGACCCAGTACTTC. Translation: CASSVGPSGETQYF. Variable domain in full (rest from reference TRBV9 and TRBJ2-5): DSGVTQTPKHLITATGQRVTLRCSPRSGDLSVYWYQQSLDQGLQFLIQYYNGEERAKGNILERFSAQQFPDLHSELNLSSLELGDSALYFCASSVGPSGETQYFGPGTRLLVL.

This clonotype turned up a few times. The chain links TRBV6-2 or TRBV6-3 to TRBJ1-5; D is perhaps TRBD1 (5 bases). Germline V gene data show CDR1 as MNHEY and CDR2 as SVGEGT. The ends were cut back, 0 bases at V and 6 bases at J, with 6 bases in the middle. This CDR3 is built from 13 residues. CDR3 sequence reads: CASSYSTVQPQHF. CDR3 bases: TGTGCCAGCAGTTACTCGACAGTTCAGCCCCAGCATTTT.